The 10 T cell receptor beta chains listed next were all sequenced from one sample in a study of blood T cell repertoires in COVID-19. Here immunoSEQ multiplex PCR was the method, and the copy in TCRdb shows in-frame clones only, minus some. This table holds over 350,000 clones, 88% found once. The sequenced sample was PBMCs or T cells enriched from blood (not recorded which). The receptor set was obtained from a woman in her twenties or thirties with acute COVID-19.

Only a few counts were recorded for this clone. The V gene is TRBV15, the J gene TRBJ1-4, with 7 bases identical to TRBD1. The junction had 10 bases not matched to a gene; V was cut back by 4 bases and J by 8 bases. The V gene's germline CDR1 is LNHNV and CDR2 YYDKDF (reference sequence). The CDR3 runs 15 residues. CDR3 sequence reads: CATSIYQGEREKLFF. The CDR3 nucleotides are TGTGCCACCAGCATCTACCAGGGGGAGCGGGAAAAACTGTTTTTT. The entire variable domain, with the rest obtained from reference TRBV15 and TRBJ1-4, is as follows: DAMVIQNPRYQVTQFGKPVTLSCSQTLNHNVMYWYQQKSSQAPKLLFHYYDKDFNNEADTPDNFQSRRPNTSFCFLDIRSPGLGDTAMYLCATSIYQGEREKLFFGSGTQLSVL.

The chain recombines TRBV15 with TRBJ1-1; D uncertain. The germline V gene has CDR1 LNHNV and CDR2 YYDKDF (reference sequence). V was trimmed by 6 bases and J by 3 bases, leaving 8 bases between them. The CDR3 sequence is 12 residues long. The CDR3 nucleotides are TGTGCCACCAGTCTTAGCTACACTGAAGCTTTCTTT. This translates into CATSLSYTEAFF. Drawing the rest from reference TRBV15 and TRBJ1-1, the complete variable domain is DAMVIQNPRYQVTQFGKPVTLSCSQTLNHNVMYWYQQKSSQAPKLLFHYYDKDFNNEADTPDNFQSRRPNTSFCFLDIRSPGLGDTAMYLCATSLSYTEAFFGQGTRLTVV.

This clone appeared a few times. Other DNA sequences from this sample encode an identical CDR3 as well. DNA of the CDR3: TGTGCCACCAGAGACAGGGACACCGGGGAGCTGTTTTTT. The encoded protein is CATRDRDTGELFF. The genes are TRBV24-1 and TRBJ2-2, with TRBD1 matching over 7 bases. Unmatched junction bases numbered 1, after V lost 7 bases and J lost 3 bases. CDR3 length equals 13 residues. The germline V gene has CDR1 KGHDR and CDR2 SFDVKD.

V and J are TRBV12-5 and TRBJ1-2, with D maybe TRBD1 (5 bases). The CDR3 consists of 18 residues. The germline CDR1 and CDR2 sequences are LGHNT and FRNRAP. Trimming cost V 8 bases and J 0 bases, with 25 bases left between them. This CDR3 is CASLRSSGVTLANYGYTF. DNA of the CDR3: TGTGCTAGTCTTAGATCGTCGGGGGTTACCTTAGCTAACTATGGCTACACCTTC.

The CDR3 DNA sequence: TGTGCCAGTCAGGGGGTGGGGCAGCCCCAGCATTTT. Its protein is CASQGVGQPQHF. J is TRBJ1-5 and V is TRBV12-3 or TRBV12-4; TRBD1 matches 7 bases. CDR3 length equals 12 residues. The V gene end was trimmed by 9 bases and the J gene end by 7 bases; junction bases not matched to a gene: 6.

The chain carries TRBV10-1 and TRBJ2-2; D is possibly TRBD2 (5 bases). Per the germline V gene, CDR1 is WNHNN and CDR2 is SYGVQD (reference sequence). V shed 5 bases and J shed 1 base, with 8 bases lying between them. The CDR3 contains 14 residues. This CDR3 is CASSRAGNTGELFF. CDR3 DNA sequence: TGCGCCAGCAGTCGGGCGGGGAACACCGGGGAGCTGTTTTTT.

The V call is TRBV4-3, the J call TRBJ2-2, with 10 nucleotides matching TRBD1. The CDR3 spans 19 residues. With V trimmed by 0 bases and J by 5 bases, 12 bases remained unmatched. Germline V gives CDR1 LGHNA, CDR2 YSLEER. CDR3 DNA sequence: TGCGCCAGCAGCCAAGATTTTCCAGACGGGACAGGGGAGACCGGGGAGCTGTTTTTT. Amino acid sequence: CASSQDFPDGTGETGELFF.

The rearrangement uses TRBV7-2 and TRBJ1-3, with D possibly being TRBD1 (6 bases). Trimming took off 5 bases at V and 0 bases at J, with 14 bases between the two ends. This CDR3 is 16 amino acids long. Per germline, CDR1 SGHTA and CDR2 FQGNSA. CDR3 sequence: CASSPRQVSSGNTIYF. CDR3 nucleotides: TGTGCCAGCAGCCCCAGACAGGTTTCCTCTGGAAACACCATATATTTT. Drawing the rest from reference TRBV7-2 and TRBJ1-3, the complete variable domain is GAGVSQSPSNKVTEKGKDVELRCDPISGHTALYWYRQSLGQGLEFLIYFQGNSAPDKSGLPSDRFSAERTGGSVSTLTIQRTQQEDSAVYLCASSPRQVSSGNTIYFGEGSWLTVV.

The V call is TRBV7-2, the J call TRBJ2-3, with 9 bases matching TRBD2. CDR3 size: 15 residues. CDR1 and CDR2 from the germline V gene are SGHTA and FQGNSA. The junction had 8 bases not matched to a gene; V was cut back by 5 bases and J by 5 bases. The CDR3 protein is CASSPSAGGRDTQYF. The CDR3 region has the DNA TGTGCCAGCAGCCCCTCGGCGGGGGGGAGAGATACGCAGTATTTT.

This chain joins TRBV7-9 and TRBJ2-3; no clear D. This CDR3 is 14 amino acids long. CDR1 is SEHNR, CDR2 FQNEAQ, per germline (reference sequence). The V end lost 6 bases, the J end lost 4 bases, and 14 bases lay between the germline ends. The CDR3 loop reads CASSFVLEADTQYF. CDR3 DNA sequence: TGTGCCAGCAGTTTCGTTCTAGAGGCAGATACGCAGTATTTT.